The subject of this entry is one T cell receptor beta chain. Its specificity is unknown. These data come from a study of shared clonotypes between healthy human individuals. Study-level background: Three plates each covered CD4 naive and memory; CD8 naive two, CD8 memory one.

CDR1 SEHNR and CDR2 FQNEAQ come from the germline V gene (reference sequence). This CDR3 spans 16 amino acids. V shed 5 bases and J 2 bases; nucleotides not matched to a gene: 4. Study conclusions and caveats: Naive subsets generally had larger estimated richness than memory subsets.

Per the original methods: Junction-only immunoSEQ sequences carried no quality scores, so filtering differed. Here immunoSEQ multiplex PCR was the method, and the copy in TCRdb shows in-frame clones only, minus some. That table is the source of V, J and clone size, and D and trimming were worked out from the DNA. Found here are some 2,000,000 clones, roughly 94% of them singletons; the top ten hold roughly 1.1%. CD45RO negativity and positive selection for CCR7 defined naive CD8 cells, a population that excluded terminally differentiated effector memory CD45RA+ cells. Recent acute infections and vaccinations were absent in the healthy HIV-negative adult donors.

This chain connects TRBV7-9 to TRBJ2-3; 13 bases match TRBD2. The sequenced sample consisted of naive CD8+ T cells sorted from blood. This TCR came from a man between 18 and 29 years old in good health. The CDR3 bases are TGTGCCAGCAGCCCTGGACTAGCGGGGGTCACAGATACGCAGTATTTT. It is translated as CASSPGLAGVTDTQYF.